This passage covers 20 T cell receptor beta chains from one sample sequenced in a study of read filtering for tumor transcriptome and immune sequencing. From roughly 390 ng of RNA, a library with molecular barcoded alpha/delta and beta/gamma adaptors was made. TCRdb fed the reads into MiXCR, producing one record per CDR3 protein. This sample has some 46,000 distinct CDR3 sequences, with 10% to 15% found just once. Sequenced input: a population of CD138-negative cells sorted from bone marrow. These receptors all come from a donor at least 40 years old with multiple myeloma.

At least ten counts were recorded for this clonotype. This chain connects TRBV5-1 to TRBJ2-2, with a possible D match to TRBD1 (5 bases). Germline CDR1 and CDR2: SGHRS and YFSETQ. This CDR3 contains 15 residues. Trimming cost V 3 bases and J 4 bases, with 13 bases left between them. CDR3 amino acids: CASSSIDSSTGELFF. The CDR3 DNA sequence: TGCGCCAGCAGCTCGATTGACAGCTCCACCGGGGAGCTGTTTTTT.

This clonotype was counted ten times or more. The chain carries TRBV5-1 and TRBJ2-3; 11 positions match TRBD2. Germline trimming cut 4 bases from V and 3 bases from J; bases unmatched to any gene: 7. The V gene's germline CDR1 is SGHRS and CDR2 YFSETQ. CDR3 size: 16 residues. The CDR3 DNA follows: TGCGCCAGCAGCGCCATACTAGCGGGAGATACAGATACGCAGTATTTT. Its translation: CASSAILAGDTDTQYF.

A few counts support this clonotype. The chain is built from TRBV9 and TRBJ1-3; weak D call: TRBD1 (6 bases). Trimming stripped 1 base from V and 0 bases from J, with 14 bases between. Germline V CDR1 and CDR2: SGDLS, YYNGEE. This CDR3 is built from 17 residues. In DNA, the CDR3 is TGTGCCAGCAGCGTAACCGGGACATTGAGCTCTGGAAACACCATATATTTT. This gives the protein CASSVTGTLSSGNTIYF. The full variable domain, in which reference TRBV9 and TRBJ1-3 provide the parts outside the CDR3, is DSGVTQTPKHLITATGQRVTLRCSPRSGDLSVYWYQQSLDQGLQFLIQYYNGEERAKGNILERFSAQQFPDLHSELNLSSLELGDSALYFCASSVTGTLSSGNTIYFGEGSWLTVV.

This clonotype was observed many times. In nucleotides, the CDR3 is TGTGCCAGCAGCTTGTTCGGCAGGCTCACTGAAGCTTTCTTT. Translation: CASSLFGRLTEAFF. The V call is TRBV7-2, the J call TRBJ1-1; D is unclear. Germline V gene lookup returns CDR1 SGHTA and CDR2 FQGNSA. V was clipped by 3 bases and J by 4 bases, with 12 bases between them. The CDR3 has 14 amino acids.

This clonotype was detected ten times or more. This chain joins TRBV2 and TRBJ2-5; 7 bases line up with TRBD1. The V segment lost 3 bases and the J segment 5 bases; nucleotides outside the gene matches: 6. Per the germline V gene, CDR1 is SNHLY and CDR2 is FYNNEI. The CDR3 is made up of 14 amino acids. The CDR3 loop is CASSDTDRAETQYF. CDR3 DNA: TGTGCCAGCAGTGACACCGACAGGGCCGAGACCCAGTACTTC.

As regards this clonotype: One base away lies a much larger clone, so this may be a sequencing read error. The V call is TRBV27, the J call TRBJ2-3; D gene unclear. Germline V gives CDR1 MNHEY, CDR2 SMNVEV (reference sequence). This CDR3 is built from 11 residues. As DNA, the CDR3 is TGTGCCAGCATCAAACGAGATACGCAGTGTTTT. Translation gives CASIKRDTQCF.

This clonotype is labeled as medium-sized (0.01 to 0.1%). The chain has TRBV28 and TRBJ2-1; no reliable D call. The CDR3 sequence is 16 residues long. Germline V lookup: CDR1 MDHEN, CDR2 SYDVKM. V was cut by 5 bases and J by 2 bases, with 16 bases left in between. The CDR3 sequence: CASSAQLAPTYNEQFF. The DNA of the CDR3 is TGTGCCAGCAGTGCTCAATTAGCCCCTACCTACAATGAGCAGTTCTTC.

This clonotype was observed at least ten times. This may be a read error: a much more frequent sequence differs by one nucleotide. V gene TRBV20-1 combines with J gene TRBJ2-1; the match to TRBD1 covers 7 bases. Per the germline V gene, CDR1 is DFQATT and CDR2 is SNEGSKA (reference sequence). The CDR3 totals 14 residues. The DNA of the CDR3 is TGCAGTGCTGACAGGGAAAACTCCTACAATGGGCAGTTCTTC. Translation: CSADRENSYNGQFF.

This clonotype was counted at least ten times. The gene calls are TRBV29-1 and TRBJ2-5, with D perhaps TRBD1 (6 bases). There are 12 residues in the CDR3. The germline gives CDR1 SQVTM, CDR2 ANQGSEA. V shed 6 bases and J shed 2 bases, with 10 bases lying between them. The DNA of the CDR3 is TGCAGCGTGCTTCAGGGGCAAGAGACCCAGTACTTC. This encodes CSVLQGQETQYF.

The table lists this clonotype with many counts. CDR3 loop: CASSSGTGRNEQFF. CDR3 sequence (DNA): TGTGCCAGCAGCTCCGGGACAGGGAGGAATGAGCAGTTCTTC. The chain recombines TRBV11-3 with TRBJ2-1, with 9 bases aligning to TRBD1. Germline values: CDR1 SGHNT, CDR2 YENEEA. V lost 4 bases and J lost 7; bases outside the gene matches: 5. CDR3 length: 14 residues.

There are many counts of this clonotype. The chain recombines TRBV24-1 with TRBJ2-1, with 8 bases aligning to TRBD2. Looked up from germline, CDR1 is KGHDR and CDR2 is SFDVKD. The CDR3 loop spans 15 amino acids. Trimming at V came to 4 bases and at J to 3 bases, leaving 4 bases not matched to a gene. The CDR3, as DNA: TGTGCCACCAGTGAAAGCGGGGGAGTCTACAATGAGCAGTTCTTC. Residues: CATSESGGVYNEQFF.

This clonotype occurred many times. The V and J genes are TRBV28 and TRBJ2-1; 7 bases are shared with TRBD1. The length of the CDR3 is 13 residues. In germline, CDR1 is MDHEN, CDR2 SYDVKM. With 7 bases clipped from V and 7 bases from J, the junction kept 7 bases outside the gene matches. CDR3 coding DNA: TGTGCCAGCACCTTGTGGGGACAGAATGAGCAGTTCTTC. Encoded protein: CASTLWGQNEQFF.

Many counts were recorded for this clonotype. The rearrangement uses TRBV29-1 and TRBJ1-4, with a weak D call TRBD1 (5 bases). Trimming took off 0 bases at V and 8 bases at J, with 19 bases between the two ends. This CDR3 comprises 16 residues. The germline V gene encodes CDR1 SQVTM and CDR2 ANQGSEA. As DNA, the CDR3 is TGCAGCGTTGAAGAGGGGCGTCCCCGGGGTGAGGAAAAACTGTTTTTT. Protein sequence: CSVEEGRPRGEEKLFF.

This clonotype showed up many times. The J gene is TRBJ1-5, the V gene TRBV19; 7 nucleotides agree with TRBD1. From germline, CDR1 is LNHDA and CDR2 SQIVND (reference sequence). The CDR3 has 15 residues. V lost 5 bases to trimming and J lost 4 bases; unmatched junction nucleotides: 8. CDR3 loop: CASSAGTVYNQPQHF. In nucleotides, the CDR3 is TGTGCCAGTAGTGCCGGGACAGTTTATAATCAGCCCCAGCATTTT. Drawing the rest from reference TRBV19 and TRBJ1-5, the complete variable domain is DGGITQSPKYLFRKEGQNVTLSCEQNLNHDAMYWYRQDPGQGLRLIYYSQIVNDFQKGDIAEGYSVSREKKESFPLTVTSAQKNPTAFYLCASSAGTVYNQPQHFGDGTRLSIL.

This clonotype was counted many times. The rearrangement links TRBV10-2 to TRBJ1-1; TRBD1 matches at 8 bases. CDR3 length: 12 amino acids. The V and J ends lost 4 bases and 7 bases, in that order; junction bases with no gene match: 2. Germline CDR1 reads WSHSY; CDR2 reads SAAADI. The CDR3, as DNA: TGCGCCAGCAGTGCCGGGACAGGTGAAGCTTTCTTT. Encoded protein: CASSAGTGEAFF.

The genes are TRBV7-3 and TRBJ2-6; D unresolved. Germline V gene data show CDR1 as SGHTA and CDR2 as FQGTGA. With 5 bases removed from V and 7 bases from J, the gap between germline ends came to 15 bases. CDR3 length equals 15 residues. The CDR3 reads CASSHSSTAANVLTF. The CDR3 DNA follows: TGTGCCAGCAGCCACTCATCGACGGCTGCCAACGTCCTGACTTTC. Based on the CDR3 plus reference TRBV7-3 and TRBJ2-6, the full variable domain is GAGVSQTPSNKVTEKGKYVELRCDPISGHTALYWYRQSLGQGPEFLIYFQGTGAADDSGLPNDRFFAVRPEGSVSTLKIQRTERGDSAVYLCASSHSSTAANVLTFGAGSRLTVL.

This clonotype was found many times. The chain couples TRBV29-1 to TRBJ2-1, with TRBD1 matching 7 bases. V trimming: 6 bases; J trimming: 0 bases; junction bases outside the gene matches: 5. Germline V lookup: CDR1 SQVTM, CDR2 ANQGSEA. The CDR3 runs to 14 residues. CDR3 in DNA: TGCAGCGTCGTGGGACAGAGCTCCTACAATGAGCAGTTCTTC. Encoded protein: CSVVGQSSYNEQFF.

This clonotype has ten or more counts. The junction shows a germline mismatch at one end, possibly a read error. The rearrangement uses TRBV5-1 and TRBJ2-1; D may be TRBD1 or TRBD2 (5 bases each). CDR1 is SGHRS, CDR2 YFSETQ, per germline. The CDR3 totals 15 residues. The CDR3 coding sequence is TGCGCCAGCAGCTTGGGGGACGGGAACTACAATGAGCAGTCCTTC. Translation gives CASSLGDGNYNEQSF.

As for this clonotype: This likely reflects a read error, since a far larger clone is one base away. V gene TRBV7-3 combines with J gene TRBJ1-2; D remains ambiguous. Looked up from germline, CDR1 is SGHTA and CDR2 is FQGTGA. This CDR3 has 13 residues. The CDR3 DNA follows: TGTGCCAGCGGCTTAGGCGGCGCGTCTGGCTACACCTTC. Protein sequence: CASGLGGASGYTF. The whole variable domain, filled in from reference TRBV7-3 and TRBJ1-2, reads GAGVSQTPSNKVTEKGKYVELRCDPISGHTALYWYRQSLGQGPEFLIYFQGTGAADDSGLPNDRFFAVRPEGSVSTLKIQRTERGDSAVYLCASGLGGASGYTFGSGTRLTVV.

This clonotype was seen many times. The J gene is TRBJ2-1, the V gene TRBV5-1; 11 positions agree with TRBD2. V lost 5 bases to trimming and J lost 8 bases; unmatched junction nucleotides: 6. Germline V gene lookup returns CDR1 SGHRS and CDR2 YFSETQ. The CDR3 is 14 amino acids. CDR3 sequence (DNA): TGCGCCAGCAGATATACTAGCGGGAGCGATGAGCAGTTCTTC. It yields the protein CASRYTSGSDEQFF.